This T cell receptor (beta chain) was documented in a study of blood T cell repertoires in COVID-19. Study-level background: COVID-19 samples, acute and convalescent, were from the United States, Italy and Spain. From T cells, B-cell-depleted T cells, or PBMCs came the material, which was cDNA or gDNA.

Authors' analysis steps: Amplification with reference gene primers provided the estimates of nucleated cell counts. The protocol was immunoSEQ multiplex PCR, while the TCRdb copy is restricted to in-frame clones and leaves out a portion. That table furnishes V, J and clone size, whereas the DNA furnished D and trimming. The sample shows 360,000 or so clones, nearly 90% of them seen only once. The germline gives CDR1 SGDLS, CDR2 YYNGEE. With 3 bases removed from V and 2 bases from J, the gap between germline ends came to 12 bases. The CDR3 totals 15 residues. The sample comprised peripheral blood. The receptor comes from a man aged 18-30 years with active or convalescent COVID-19. The rearrangement links TRBV9 to TRBJ1-3; D is possibly TRBD1 (5 bases). In DNA, the CDR3 is TGTGCCAGCAGCGCTGAAGGGGCGCCTGGAAACACCATATATTTT. This codes for CASSAEGAPGNTIYF.